This record covers a single T cell receptor beta chain. Its specificity is not known. The sample is drawn from a study of shared clonotypes between healthy human individuals. Notes on the study in general: Incompleteness in sorted-subset sequencing, despite large depth, was shown by rarefaction.

As processed by the authors: In the immunoSEQ data, sequences were junction-only and lacked quality scores, so filtering differed. Produced via immunoSEQ multiplex PCR; TCRdb's table is partial and in-frame only. D and trimming come from the DNA, and the V and J calls and clone size come from that table. The sample has under 1,100,000 clones, about three quarters seen once. Healthy adults negative for HIV, lacking recent acute infections or vaccinations, served as donors. Sequences were obtained from memory CD4+ T cells sorted from blood. Specified subset: CD45RA-negative fraction. The origin of this receptor is a man between 18 and 35 years old in good health.

In DNA form, the CDR3 reads TGTGCCAGCTTGCTAGGGACTAGCGGAGCTGGGGTTAGGATGCAGTACTTC. As protein: CASLLGTSGAGVRMQYF. The rearrangement links TRBV6-4 to TRBJ2-7, with 11 bases aligning to TRBD2. Germline loops: CDR1 MRHNA, CDR2 SNTAGT. The CDR3 consists of 17 residues. J was trimmed by 9 bases and V by 8 bases; bases with no gene match: 21.